These 15 T cell receptor beta chains originate from one sample sequenced in a study of T cell responses to AZD1222 COVID-19 vaccine. The repertoire was sequenced with immunoSEQ multiplex PCR; TCRdb's copy has only in-frame clones and lacks some. The repertoire holds 130,000 to 150,000 clones, with around 93% as singletons. This specimen was peripheral blood, taken on day 0 of AZD1222 vaccination. The receptors derive from an adult in good health.

The chain combines TRBV11-3 with TRBJ2-2; D is unclear. Deletions cut 3 bases from V and 7 bases from J, with 15 bases between. This CDR3 contains 15 residues. Germline loops: CDR1 SGHNT, CDR2 YENEEA. In DNA, the CDR3 is TGTGCCAGCAGCTTCGGAGATGACCGGGTCGGGGAGCTGTTTTTT. It encodes CASSFGDDRVGELFF.

The chain combines TRBV5-6 with TRBJ2-1; D is undetermined. The CDR3 sequence is 16 residues long. CDR1 is SGHDT, CDR2 YYEEEE, per germline. Between the trimmed V and J ends, which lost 4 bases and 5 bases, there was a span of 19 bases. The DNA for the CDR3 is TGTGCCAGCAGCAACCGTCCGGGTCTCTGGAACAATGAGCAGTTCTTC. As protein: CASSNRPGLWNNEQFF.

This clone has a single count. Other DNA sequences in this sample translate to the same CDR3. The gene calls are TRBV7-3 and TRBJ2-2, with D unresolved. This CDR3 has 11 amino acids. V dropped 4 bases and J dropped 7 bases, with 4 bases sitting between them. Germline lookup yields CDR1 SGHTA and CDR2 FQGTGA. The CDR3: CASSSGGELFF. The CDR3 DNA reads as TGTGCCAGCAGCTCGGGCGGGGAGCTGTTTTTT.

The V gene is TRBV5-1, the J gene TRBJ1-6; 8 nucleotides line up with TRBD1. The CDR3 is 17 residues long. Germline values: CDR1 SGHRS, CDR2 YFSETQ. J lost 8 bases, V lost 4 bases, and 14 bases had no gene match. CDR3 region: CASSPTEFDRGYSPLHF. CDR3 DNA: TGCGCCAGCAGCCCCACCGAATTTGACAGGGGTTATTCACCCCTCCACTTT.

The chain uses TRBV5-1 and TRBJ1-2; D is uncertain. The CDR3 loop spans 13 amino acids. Trimming took off 2 bases at V and 4 bases at J, with 9 bases between the two ends. CDR1 and CDR2 (germline): SGHRS, YFSETQ. CDR3 amino acids: CASSLRATYGYTF. DNA for the CDR3: TGCGCCAGCAGCTTACGGGCGACCTATGGCTACACCTTC.

This chain uses TRBV21-1 with TRBJ2-5; the D segment call TRBD1 is taken from the table without a DNA check. TRBV21-1 represents a pseudogene. The CDR3 is 14 residues long. The CDR3 sequence: CASPPPAGDETQYF. DNA for the CDR3: TGTGCCAGCCCCCCCCCGGCAGGGGATGAGACCCAGTACTTC.

The CDR3: CASSRQGGRYTF. The DNA of the CDR3 is TGTGCCAGCAGTAGACAGGGAGGACGCTACACCTTC. V is TRBV28 and J is TRBJ1-2, with TRBD1 matching over 7 bases. The CDR3 runs to 12 residues. Losses at the gene ends were 5 bases for V and 9 bases for J; bases not matched to a gene: 6. From germline, CDR1 is MDHEN and CDR2 SYDVKM.

CDR3 nucleotides: TGTGCCAGCACCCCTGGGGGGGCCTACGGAGCTTTCTTT. Encoded protein: CASTPGGAYGAFF. V gene TRBV6-5 combines with J gene TRBJ1-1; a weak D match, TRBD1 (6 bases). The CDR3 is 13 amino acids. Germline V gene lookup returns CDR1 MNHEY and CDR2 SVGAGI. V was trimmed by 7 bases and J by 10 bases, leaving 19 bases between them.

V is TRBV7-4 and J is TRBJ1-2; TRBD1 matches at 11 bases. This CDR3 is built from 15 residues. Germline V gene sequence: CDR1 SGHVT, CDR2 SQSDAQ. V gave up 1 base and J gave up 6 bases; unmatched junction bases: 4. The CDR3, as DNA: TGTGCCAGCAGCTTAGTGGGACAGGGGGAAAATGGCTACACCTTC. It translates to CASSLVGQGENGYTF.

The sample holds one count of this clone. CDR3 amino acids: CASSPETGLTHYEQYF. The CDR3 region has the DNA TGTGCCAGCAGTCCGGAAACAGGGCTCACCCACTACGAGCAGTACTTC. The chain uses TRBV28 and TRBJ2-7; D is perhaps TRBD1 (6 bases). CDR3 length: 16 amino acids. Germline V gene data show CDR1 as MDHEN and CDR2 as SYDVKM. V lost 5 bases to trimming and J lost 3 bases, with 20 bases between them.

The chain has TRBV5-1 and TRBJ1-1, with TRBD1 as a possible D gene (6 bases). The CDR3 extends over 15 amino acids. Between the trimmed V and J ends, which lost 4 bases and 3 bases, there was a span of 16 bases. CDR1 is SGHRS, CDR2 YFSETQ, per germline. Written as DNA, the CDR3 is TGCGCCAGCAGCCGGACCCCCAGACAGGACACTGAAGCTTTCTTT. Protein sequence: CASSRTPRQDTEAFF.

V and J are TRBV10-3 and TRBJ2-7; D is ambiguous. The germline V gene has CDR1 ENHRY and CDR2 SYGVKD. The CDR3 sequence is 14 residues long. V lost 2 bases and J 0 bases, leaving 8 bases between the germline ends. The CDR3 DNA reads TGTGCCATCAGTGAGGGTAAGAGCTCCTACGAGCAGTACTTC. This sequence encodes CAISEGKSSYEQYF.

The CDR3 protein is CATLLAGGVTGELFF. CDR3 bases: TGTGCCACCCTCCTAGCGGGGGGGGTCACCGGGGAGCTGTTTTTT. V gene TRBV2 combines with J gene TRBJ2-2, with 12 bases fitting TRBD2. This CDR3 comprises 15 residues. Germline CDR1 SNHLY, CDR2 FYNNEI. V gave up 10 bases and J gave up 4 bases; unmatched junction bases: 7.

This clone was found once. The V call is TRBV5-4, the J call TRBJ2-1; TRBD2 agrees at 11 bases. After removal of 0 bases from V and 5 bases from J, the junction contained 4 bases not matched to a gene. This CDR3 is 16 amino acids long. Germline V CDR1 and CDR2: SGHNT, YYREEE (reference sequence). CDR3 nucleotide sequence: TGTGCCAGCAGCTTGGCAGGGACTAGCGGAAACAATGAGCAGTTCTTC. This encodes CASSLAGTSGNNEQFF.

The chain recombines TRBV3-1 (or the pseudogene TRBV3-2) with TRBJ1-6; D unclear. This CDR3 has 13 amino acids. The germline V gene encodes CDR1 LGHDT and CDR2 YNNKEL (reference sequence). V dropped 3 bases and J dropped 9 bases, with 9 bases sitting between them. CDR3 in amino acids: CASSHESFSPLHF. DNA of the CDR3: TGTGCCAGCAGCCACGAGTCATTTTCACCCCTCCACTTT.